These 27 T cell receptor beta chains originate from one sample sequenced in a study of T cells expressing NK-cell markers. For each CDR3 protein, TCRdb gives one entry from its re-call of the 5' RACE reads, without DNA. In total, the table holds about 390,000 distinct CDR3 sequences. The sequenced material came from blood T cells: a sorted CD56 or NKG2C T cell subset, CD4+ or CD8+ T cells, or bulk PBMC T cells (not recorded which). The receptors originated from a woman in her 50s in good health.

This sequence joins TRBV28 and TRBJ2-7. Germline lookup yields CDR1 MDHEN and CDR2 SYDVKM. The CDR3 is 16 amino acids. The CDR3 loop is CASSLVGVPPPHEQYF.

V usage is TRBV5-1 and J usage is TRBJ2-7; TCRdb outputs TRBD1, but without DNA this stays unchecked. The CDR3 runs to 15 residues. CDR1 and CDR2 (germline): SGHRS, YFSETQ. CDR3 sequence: CASSPGAGELGEQYF. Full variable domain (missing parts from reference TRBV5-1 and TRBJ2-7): KAGVTQTPRYLIKTRGQQVTLSCSPISGHRSVSWYQQTPGQGLQFLFEYFSETQRNKGNFPGRFSGRQFSNSRSEMNVSTLELGDSALYLCASSPGAGELGEQYFGPGTRLTVT.

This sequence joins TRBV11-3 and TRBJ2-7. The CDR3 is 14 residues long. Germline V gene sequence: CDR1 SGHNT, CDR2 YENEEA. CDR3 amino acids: CASSLDRISYEQYF.

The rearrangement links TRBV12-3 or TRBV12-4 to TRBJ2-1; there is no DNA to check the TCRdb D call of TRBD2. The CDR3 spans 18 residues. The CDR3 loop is CASSPGLAGVGSYNEQFF.

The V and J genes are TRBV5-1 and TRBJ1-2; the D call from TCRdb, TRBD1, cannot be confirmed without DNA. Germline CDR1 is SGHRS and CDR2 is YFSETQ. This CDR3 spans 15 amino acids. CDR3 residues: CASSLSQGERWGYTF.

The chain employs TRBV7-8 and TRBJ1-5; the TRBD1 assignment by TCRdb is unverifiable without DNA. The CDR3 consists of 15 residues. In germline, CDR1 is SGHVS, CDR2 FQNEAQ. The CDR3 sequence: CASSLVRTGNQPQHF.

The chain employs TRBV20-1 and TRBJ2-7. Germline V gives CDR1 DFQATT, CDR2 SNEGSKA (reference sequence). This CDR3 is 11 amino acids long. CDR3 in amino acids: CSARQADEQYF.

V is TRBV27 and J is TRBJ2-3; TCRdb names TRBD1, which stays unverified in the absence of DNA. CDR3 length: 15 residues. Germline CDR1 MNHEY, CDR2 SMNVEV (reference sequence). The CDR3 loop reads CASRTDRGRGDTQYF.

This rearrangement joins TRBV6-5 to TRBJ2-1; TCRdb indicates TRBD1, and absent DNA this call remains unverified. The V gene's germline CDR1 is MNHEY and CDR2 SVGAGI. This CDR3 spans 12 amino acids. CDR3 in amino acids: CASSQGAVEQFF.

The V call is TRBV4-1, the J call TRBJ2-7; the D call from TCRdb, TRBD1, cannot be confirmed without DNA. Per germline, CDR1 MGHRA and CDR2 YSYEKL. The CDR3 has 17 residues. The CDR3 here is CASSHPSGTSDSYEQYF.

The CDR3 loop reads CASTKDRGDTGELFF. The gene calls are TRBV27 and TRBJ2-2; absent DNA, TCRdb's TRBD1 call cannot be checked. This CDR3 region has 15 residues. Germline values: CDR1 MNHEY, CDR2 SMNVEV (reference sequence).

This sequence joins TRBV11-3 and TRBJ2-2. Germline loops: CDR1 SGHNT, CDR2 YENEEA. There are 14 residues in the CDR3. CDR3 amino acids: CASSFSYFTGELFF.

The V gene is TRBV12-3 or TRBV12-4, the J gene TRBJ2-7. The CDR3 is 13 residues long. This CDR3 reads CASSLQQSYEQYF.

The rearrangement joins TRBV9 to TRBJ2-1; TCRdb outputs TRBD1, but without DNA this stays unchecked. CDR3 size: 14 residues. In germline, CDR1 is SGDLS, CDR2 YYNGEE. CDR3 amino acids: CASSVVPGEGEQFF.

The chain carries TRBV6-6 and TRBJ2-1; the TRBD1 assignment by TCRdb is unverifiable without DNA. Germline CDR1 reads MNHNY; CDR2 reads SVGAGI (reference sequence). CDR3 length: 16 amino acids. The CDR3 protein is CASSLAELGQYNEQFF.

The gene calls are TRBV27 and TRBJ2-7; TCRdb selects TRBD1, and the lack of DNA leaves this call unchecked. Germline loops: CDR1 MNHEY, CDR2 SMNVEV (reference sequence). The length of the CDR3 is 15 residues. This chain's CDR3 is CASSTSGTQGWEQYF.

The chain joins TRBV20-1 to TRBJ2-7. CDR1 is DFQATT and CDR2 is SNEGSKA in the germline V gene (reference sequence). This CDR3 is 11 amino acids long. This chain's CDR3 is CSARVTYEQYF.

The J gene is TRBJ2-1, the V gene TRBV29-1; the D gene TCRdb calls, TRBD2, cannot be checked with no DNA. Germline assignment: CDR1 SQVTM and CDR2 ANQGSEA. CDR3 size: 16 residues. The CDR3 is CSVESLRGLAGNEQFF.

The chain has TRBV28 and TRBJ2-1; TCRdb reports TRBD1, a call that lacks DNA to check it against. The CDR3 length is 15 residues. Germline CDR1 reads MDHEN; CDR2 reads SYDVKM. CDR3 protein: CASSFLGQSYNEQFF.

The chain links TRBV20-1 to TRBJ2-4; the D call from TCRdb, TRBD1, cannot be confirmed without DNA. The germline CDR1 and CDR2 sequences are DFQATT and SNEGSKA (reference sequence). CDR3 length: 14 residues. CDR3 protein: CSAREKRGGNIQYF.

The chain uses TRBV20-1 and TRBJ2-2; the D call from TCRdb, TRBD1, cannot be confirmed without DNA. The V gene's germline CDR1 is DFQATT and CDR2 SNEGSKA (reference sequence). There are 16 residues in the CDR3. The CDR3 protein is CSARSKDRGDTGELFF.

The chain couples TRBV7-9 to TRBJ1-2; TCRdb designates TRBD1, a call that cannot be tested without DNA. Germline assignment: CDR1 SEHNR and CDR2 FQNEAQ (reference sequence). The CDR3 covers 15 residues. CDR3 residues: CASSLGDRLGYGYTF.

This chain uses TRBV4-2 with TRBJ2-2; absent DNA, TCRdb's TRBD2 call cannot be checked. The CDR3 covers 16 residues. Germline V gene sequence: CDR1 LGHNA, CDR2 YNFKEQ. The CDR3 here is CASSQGGLAISGELFF.

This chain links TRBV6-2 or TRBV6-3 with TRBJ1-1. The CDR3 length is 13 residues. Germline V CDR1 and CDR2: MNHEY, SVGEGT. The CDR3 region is CASSYEPNTEAFF.

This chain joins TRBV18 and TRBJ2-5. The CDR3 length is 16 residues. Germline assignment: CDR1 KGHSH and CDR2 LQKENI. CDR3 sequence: CASSKRPTDGQETQYF.

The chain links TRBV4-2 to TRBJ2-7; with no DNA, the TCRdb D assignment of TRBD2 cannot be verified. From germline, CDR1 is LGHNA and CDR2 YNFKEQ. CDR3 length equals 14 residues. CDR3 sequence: CASSRGGGLSEQYF.

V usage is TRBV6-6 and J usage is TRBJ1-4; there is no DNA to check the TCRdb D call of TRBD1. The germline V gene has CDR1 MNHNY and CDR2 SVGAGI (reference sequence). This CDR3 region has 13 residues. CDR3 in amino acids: CASRTGFGEKLFF.